The text below deals with one T cell receptor beta chain. The antigen remains unidentified. The treatment here: roughly 18 received Ad26.COV2.S at low or high dose, single or two shots; five or six received placebo; per-sample allocation not given. Repertoires come from day 63 after the first vaccine or placebo injection. Donation came from an adult in Boston who was aged 18-55 years. The record originates from a study of Ad26.COV2.S vaccination and SARS-CoV-2 variants. Overall study context: Donor got 5x10^10 or 1x10^11 viral particles of Ad26.COV2.S.

Produced via immunoSEQ multiplex PCR; TCRdb's table is partial and in-frame only. This table holds around 300,000 clones, roughly 90% found once. Study-wide results and caveats: Possible underestimation of total T cell responses by the TCR breadth and depth analyses was noted. The breadth of spike-specific CD8+ and CD4+ T cell responses after vaccination was reportedly substantial.

CDR1 and CDR2 from the germline V gene are MNHEY and SVGAGI. The germline V and J ends were trimmed by 6 bases and 0 bases, with 14 bases remaining between them. The CDR3 spans 15 residues. Here the sequenced sample was peripheral blood, taken in a trial of Ad26.COV2.S vaccine versus placebo. This clonotype was obtained from a person aged 18-65 years who received the Ad26.COV2.S COVID-19 vaccine or a placebo. The genes are TRBV6-5 and TRBJ1-1, with a weak D call TRBD1 (5 bases). The CDR3 is CASSRQTALNTEAFF. CDR3 sequence (DNA): TGTGCCAGCAGCCGTCAGACAGCCCTGAACACTGAAGCTTTCTTT.